Presented here are 8 T cell receptor beta chains from one specimen sequenced in a study of blood T cell repertoires in COVID-19. Clones were read by immunoSEQ multiplex PCR, and TCRdb kept only the in-frame ones, dropping some. The sample contains 250,000 to 400,000 clones, 85% of which appear only once. Specimen: PBMCs or T cells enriched from blood (not recorded which). All receptors come from a woman in her 30s who had been exposed to COVID-19.

This clone was detected only once. The rearrangement uses TRBV9 and TRBJ1-5; D might be TRBD1 (6 bases). The CDR3 is 14 amino acids. Trimming cost V 3 bases and J 5 bases, with 12 bases left between them. Germline CDR1 is SGDLS and CDR2 is YYNGEE. The CDR3 DNA reads TGTGCCAGCAGCGGTCCAGGGGAATATCAGCCCCAGCATTTT. Its protein is CASSGPGEYQPQHF.

The V and J genes are TRBV4-1 and TRBJ1-6; 9 nucleotides match TRBD1. Per the germline V gene, CDR1 is MGHRA and CDR2 is YSYEKL. Germline trimming cut 2 bases from V and 9 bases from J; bases unmatched to any gene: 5. This CDR3 region has 15 residues. The CDR3 protein is CASSQSGTGFSPLHF. CDR3 nucleotides: TGCGCCAGCAGCCAATCGGGGACAGGGTTTTCACCCCTCCACTTT.

The genes are TRBV11-2 and TRBJ2-3; 9 bases match TRBD2. Looked up from germline, CDR1 is SGHAT and CDR2 is FQNNGV. After removal of 2 bases from V and 3 bases from J, the junction contained 9 bases not matched to a gene. The CDR3 is made up of 17 amino acids. CDR3 nucleotide sequence: TGTGCCAGCAGCTTAAGGTTATTAGCGGGGGTAACAGATACGCAGTATTTT. This encodes CASSLRLLAGVTDTQYF.

The chain has TRBV7-2 and TRBJ1-1, with D tentatively TRBD1 (6 bases). Germline loops: CDR1 SGHTA, CDR2 FQGNSA. Trimming took off 1 base at V and 10 bases at J, with 13 bases between the two ends. CDR3 length: 13 amino acids. Here the CDR3 reads CASSLEERGSAFF. The CDR3 DNA sequence: TGTGCCAGCAGCTTAGAAGAGAGGGGGTCAGCTTTCTTT.

CDR3 in DNA: TGTGCCAGCAGCTCCGGGCCGACAGTTTATGGCTACACCTTC. Amino acid sequence: CASSSGPTVYGYTF. V gene TRBV7-2 combines with J gene TRBJ1-2, with a possible D match to TRBD1 (5 bases). Trimming left V 4 bases short and J 5 bases short, with 14 bases between. Germline V gene lookup returns CDR1 SGHTA and CDR2 FQGNSA. The CDR3 is 14 residues long.

The rearrangement uses TRBV4-2 and TRBJ1-1; TRBD1 aligns across 11 bases. Germline V gives CDR1 LGHNA, CDR2 YNFKEQ. The CDR3 runs 16 residues. With 4 bases clipped from V and 0 bases from J, the junction kept 4 bases outside the gene matches. The CDR3 DNA reads as TGTGCCAGCAGCCGAGAGGACAGGGGGCTGAACACTGAAGCTTTCTTT. Amino acid sequence: CASSREDRGLNTEAFF.

The chain carries TRBV6-4 and TRBJ2-3; TRBD2 aligns across 8 bases. Germline lookup yields CDR1 MRHNA and CDR2 SNTAGT. Germline trimming cut 3 bases from V and 2 bases from J; bases unmatched to any gene: 4. The CDR3 is 15 residues long. CDR3: CASSEGAGDTDTQYF. Written as DNA, the CDR3 is TGTGCCAGCAGTGAGGGAGCGGGAGACACAGATACGCAGTATTTT.

The J gene is TRBJ1-5, the V gene TRBV28; D gene ambiguous. CDR1 is MDHEN, CDR2 SYDVKM, per germline. The CDR3 runs to 12 residues. V was pared by 5 bases and J by 7 bases, with 9 bases between. CDR3 nucleotide sequence: TGTGCCAGCAGTCCTAGTAACCAGCCCCAGCATTTT. Its protein is CASSPSNQPQHF.